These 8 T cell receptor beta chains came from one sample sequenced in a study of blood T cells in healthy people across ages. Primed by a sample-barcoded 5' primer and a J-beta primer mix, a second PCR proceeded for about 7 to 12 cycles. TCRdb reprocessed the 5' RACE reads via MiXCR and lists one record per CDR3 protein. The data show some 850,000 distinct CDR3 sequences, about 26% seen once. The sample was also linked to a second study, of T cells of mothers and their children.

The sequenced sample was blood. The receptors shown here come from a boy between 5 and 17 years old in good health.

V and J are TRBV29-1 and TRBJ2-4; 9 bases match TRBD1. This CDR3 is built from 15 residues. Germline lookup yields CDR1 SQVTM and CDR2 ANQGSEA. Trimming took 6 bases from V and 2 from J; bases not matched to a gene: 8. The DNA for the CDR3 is TGCAGCGTCTCACAGGGGGCGCTTTCCAAAAACATTCAGTACTTC. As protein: CSVSQGALSKNIQYF.

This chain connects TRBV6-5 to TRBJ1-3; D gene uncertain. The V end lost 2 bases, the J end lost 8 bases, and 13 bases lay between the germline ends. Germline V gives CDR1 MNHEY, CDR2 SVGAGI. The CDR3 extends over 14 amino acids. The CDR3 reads CASSYDPRRHTIYF. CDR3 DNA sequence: TGTGCCAGCAGTTACGATCCCAGGAGGCACACCATATATTTT.

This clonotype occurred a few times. The DNA of the CDR3 is TGTGCCAGCAGTCGGACAGGGGCCTCACCCCTCCACTTT. Translation: CASSRTGASPLHF. This chain uses TRBV3-1 with TRBJ1-6; 9 positions match TRBD1. The germline gives CDR1 LGHDT, CDR2 YNNKEL (reference sequence). V was pared by 6 bases and J by 10 bases, with 4 bases of the junction left unmatched. The CDR3 consists of 13 residues.

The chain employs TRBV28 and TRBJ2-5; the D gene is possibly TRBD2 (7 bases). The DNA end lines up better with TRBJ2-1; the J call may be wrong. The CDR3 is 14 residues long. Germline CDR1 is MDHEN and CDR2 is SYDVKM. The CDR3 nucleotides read TGTGCCAGCAGTTTTCGCGGGGGCGGCAATGAGCAGTTCTTC. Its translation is CASSFRGGGNEQFF.

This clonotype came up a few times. CDR3: CASSPQRGGGDTQYF. CDR3 in DNA: TGTGCCAGCAGCCCTCAGCGGGGGGGTGGGGATACGCAGTATTTT. This rearrangement joins TRBV7-2 to TRBJ2-3, with 10 bases matching TRBD2. Germline assignment: CDR1 SGHTA and CDR2 FQGNSA. V was pared by 5 bases and J by 6 bases, with 8 bases of the junction left unmatched. The CDR3 is made up of 15 amino acids.

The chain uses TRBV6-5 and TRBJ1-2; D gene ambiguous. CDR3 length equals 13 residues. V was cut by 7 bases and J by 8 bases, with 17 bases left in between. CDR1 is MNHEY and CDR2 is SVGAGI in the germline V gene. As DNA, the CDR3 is TGTGCCAGCACCTATGCCGAGTCGGGAGGCTACACCTTC. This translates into CASTYAESGGYTF.

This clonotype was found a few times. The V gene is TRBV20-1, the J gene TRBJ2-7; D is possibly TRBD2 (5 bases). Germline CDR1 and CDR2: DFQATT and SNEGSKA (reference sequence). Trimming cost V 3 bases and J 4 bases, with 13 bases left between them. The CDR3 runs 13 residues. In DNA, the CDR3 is TGCAGTGCTAGGGCGGCGGGTGGGTACGAGCAGTACTTC. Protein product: CSARAAGGYEQYF.

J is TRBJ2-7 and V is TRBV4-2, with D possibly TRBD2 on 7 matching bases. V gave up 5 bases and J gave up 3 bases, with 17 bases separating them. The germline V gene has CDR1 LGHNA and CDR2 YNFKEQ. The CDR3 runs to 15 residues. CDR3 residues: CASSARGASIYEQYF. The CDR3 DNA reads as TGTGCCAGCAGCGCCCGGGGGGCCTCAATCTACGAGCAGTACTTC.